This TCR beta chain originates from a study of T cell responses to AZD1222 COVID-19 vaccine. Study-wide points: Donors in the cohort were predominantly white British and more often female, and clonal diversity was possibly underestimated. The study sampled repertoires only after the peak T cell response.

This clone was detected a few times. Its cognate antigen is unknown. Sequencing used immunoSEQ multiplex PCR; TCRdb keeps in-frame clones, though not all of them. The sample contains about 180,000 clones, just over 85% of which appear only once. Second doses that came at about 4 or about 12 weeks were put together. This specimen consisted of peripheral blood, obtained 28 days after the second AZD1222 dose. This TCR was sampled from an adult who received the AZD1222 COVID-19 vaccine.

CDR3 residues: CASSLGRQGYNEQFF. Here the CDR3 DNA reads TGTGCCAGCAGCTTAGGGCGTCAGGGCTACAATGAGCAGTTCTTC. The genes are TRBV7-8 and TRBJ2-1; D is perhaps TRBD1 (5 bases). The CDR3 length is 15 residues. V was shortened by 1 base and J by 3 bases, with 10 bases between the two germline ends. The germline V gene has CDR1 SGHVS and CDR2 FQNEAQ.